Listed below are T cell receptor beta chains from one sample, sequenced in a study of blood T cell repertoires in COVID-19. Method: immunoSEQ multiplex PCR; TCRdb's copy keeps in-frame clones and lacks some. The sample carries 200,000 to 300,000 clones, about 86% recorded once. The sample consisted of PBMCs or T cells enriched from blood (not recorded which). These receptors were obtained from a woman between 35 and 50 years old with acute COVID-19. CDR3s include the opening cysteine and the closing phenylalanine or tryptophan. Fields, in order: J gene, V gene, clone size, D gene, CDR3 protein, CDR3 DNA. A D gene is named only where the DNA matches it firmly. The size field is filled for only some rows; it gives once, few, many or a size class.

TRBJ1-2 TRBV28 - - CASSPGTLGYTF TGTGCCAGCAGTCCGGGTACCCTTGGCTACACCTTC
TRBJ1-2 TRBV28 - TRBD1 CASRDRGYGYTF TGTGCCAGCAGAGACAGGGGGTATGGCTACACCTTC
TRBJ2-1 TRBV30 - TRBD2 CAWSPSGSYEQFF TGTGCCTGGAGCCCTAGCGGGAGTTATGAGCAGTTCTTC
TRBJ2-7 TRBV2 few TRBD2 CASTWTSGISYEQYF TGTGCCAGCACTTGGACTAGCGGAATCTCCTACGAGCAGTACTTC
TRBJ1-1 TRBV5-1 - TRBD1 CASSLGGGAINTEAFF TGCGCCAGCAGCTTAGGAGGGGGCGCGATCAACACTGAAGCTTTCTTT
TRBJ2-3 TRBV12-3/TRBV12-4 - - CASSPKRVDTQYF TGTGCCAGCAGTCCCAAGAGGGTGGATACGCAGTATTTT
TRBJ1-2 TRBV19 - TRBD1 CASSPAPWTGLNYGYTF TGTGCCAGTAGTCCAGCCCCATGGACAGGGCTAAACTATGGCTACACCTTC
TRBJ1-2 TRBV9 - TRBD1 CASSPYGQGVHGYTF TGTGCCAGCAGCCCTTACGGACAGGGGGTACATGGCTACACCTTC
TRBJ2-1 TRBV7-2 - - CASSRVPYNEQFF TGTGCCAGCAGTCGGGTCCCCTACAATGAGCAGTTCTTC
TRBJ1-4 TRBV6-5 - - CASRPYDSNNEKLFF TGTGCCAGCAGACCCTACGACAGCAACAATGAAAAACTGTTTTTT
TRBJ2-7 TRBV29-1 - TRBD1 CSVPNGTATYEQYF TGCAGCGTCCCCAACGGGACAGCCACCTACGAGCAGTACTTC
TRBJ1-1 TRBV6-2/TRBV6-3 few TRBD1 CASSYRRTGAEAFF TGTGCCAGCAGTTACCGGAGGACAGGGGCTGAAGCTTTCTTT
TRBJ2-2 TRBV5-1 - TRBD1 CASSIGGNTGELFF TGCGCCAGCAGCATAGGGGGCAACACCGGGGAGCTGTTTTTT
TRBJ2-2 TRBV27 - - CASSLYTGEDPGELFF TGTGCCAGCAGTCTGTATACAGGGGAGGACCCCGGGGAGCTGTTTTTT
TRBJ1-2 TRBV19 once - CASSISVYGYTF TGTGCCAGTAGTATATCCGTCTATGGCTACACCTTC
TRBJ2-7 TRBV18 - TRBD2 CASSPGTSGDYEQYF TGTGCCAGCTCACCCGGGACTAGCGGGGACTACGAGCAGTACTTC
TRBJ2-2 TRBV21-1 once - CASNNSAGGVGGELFF TGTGCCAGCAATAATTCAGCGGGAGGAGTGGGCGGGGAGCTGTTTTTT
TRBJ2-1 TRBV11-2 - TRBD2 CASSKAGLTYNEQFF TGTGCCAGCAGCAAAGCGGGACTAACCTACAATGAGCAGTTCTTC
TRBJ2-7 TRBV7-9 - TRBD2 CASSVEREGLYF TGTGCCAGCAGCGTAGAGCGGGAGGGCCTGTACTTC
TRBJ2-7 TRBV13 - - CASSLRLAYEQYF TGTGCCAGCAGCTTACGACTAGCCTACGAGCAGTACTTC
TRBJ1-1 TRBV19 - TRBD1 CASSLTGDTEAFF TGTGCCAGTAGCCTAACAGGGGACACTGAAGCTTTCTTT
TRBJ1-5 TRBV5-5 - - CASSLDGNQPQHF TGTGCCAGCAGCTTGGACGGGAACCAGCCCCAGCATTTT
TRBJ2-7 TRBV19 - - CASSIYGGLENEQYF TGTGCCAGTAGTATTTACGGGGGACTGGAGAACGAGCAGTACTTC
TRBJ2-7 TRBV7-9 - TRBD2 CASSLAAGPGGYEQYF TGTGCCAGCAGCTTAGCGGCTGGACCGGGAGGATACGAGCAGTACTTC
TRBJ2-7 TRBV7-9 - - CASSSSIRGRGTSYEQYF TGTGCCAGCAGCTCCAGCATTCGCGGCAGGGGAACTTCCTACGAGCAGTACTTC
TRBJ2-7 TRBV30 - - CAWNKGIPSGEQYF TGTGCCTGGAATAAAGGCATACCCTCGGGTGAGCAGTACTTC
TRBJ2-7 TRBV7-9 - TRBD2 CASSLVLGTSELDEQYF TGTGCCAGCAGCTTAGTTCTCGGGACTAGCGAGTTGGACGAGCAGTACTTC
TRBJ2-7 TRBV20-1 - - CSARAETAYVF TGCAGTGCTAGAGCTGAGACAGCTTACGTCTTC
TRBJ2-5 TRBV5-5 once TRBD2 CASTWAGGPPQETQYF TGTGCCAGCACTTGGGCGGGGGGGCCCCCCCAAGAGACCCAGTACTTC
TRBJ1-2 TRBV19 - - CASSIFGGRSGYTF TGTGCCAGTAGTATTTTTGGTGGGAGGAGCGGCTACACCTTC
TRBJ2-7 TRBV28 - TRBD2 CASSLRIGSGRRSYEQYF TGTGCCAGCAGTTTGCGTATTGGGAGCGGGAGAAGGTCCTACGAGCAGTACTTC
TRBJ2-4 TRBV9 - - CASSVGQSKNIQYF TGTGCCAGCAGCGTAGGGCAGTCGAAAAACATTCAGTACTTC
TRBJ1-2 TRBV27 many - CASSLSAEGRKGYTF TGTGCCAGCAGTTTATCGGCAGAGGGGAGGAAAGGCTACACCTTC
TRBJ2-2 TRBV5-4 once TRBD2 CASSLTSGGPTGELFF TGTGCCAGCAGCCTGACTAGCGGGGGCCCAACCGGGGAGCTGTTTTTT
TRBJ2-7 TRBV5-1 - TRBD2 CASSLGTSGGYEQYF TGCGCCAGCAGCTTGGGGACTAGCGGAGGCTACGAGCAGTACTTC
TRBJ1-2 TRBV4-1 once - CASSQQGLGGYTF TGCGCCAGCAGCCAACAGGGATTGGGGGGCTACACCTTC
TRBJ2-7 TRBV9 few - CASSVDLGGSYEQYF TGTGCCAGCAGCGTAGACCTGGGGGGCTCCTACGAGCAGTACTTC
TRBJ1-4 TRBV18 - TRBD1 CASSLGTGTNEGKLFF TGTGCCAGCTCACTAGGGACAGGGACTAATGAAGGAAAACTGTTTTTT
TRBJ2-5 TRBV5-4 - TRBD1 CASTEKRTGGYLVKETQYF TGTGCCAGCACAGAAAAGAGGACAGGGGGCTATCTTGTTAAGGAGACCCAGTACTTC
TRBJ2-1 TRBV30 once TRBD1 CAKTGTGGYNEQFF TGTGCCAAAACCGGGACAGGGGGTTACAATGAGCAGTTCTTC
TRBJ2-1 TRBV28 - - CASSPPAGSENEQFF TGTGCCAGCAGTCCTCCGGCAGGGTCAGAAAATGAGCAGTTCTTC
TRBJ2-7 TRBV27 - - CASSISDSRYEQYF TGTGCCAGCAGTATTTCGGACAGCCGCTACGAGCAGTACTTC
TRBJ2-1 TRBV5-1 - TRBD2 CASSLWTSGYYNEQFF TGCGCCAGCAGCTTGTGGACTAGCGGGTATTACAATGAGCAGTTCTTC
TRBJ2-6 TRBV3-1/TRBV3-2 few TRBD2 CASSQEGIWGLAGVVGANVLTF TGTGCCAGCAGCCAAGAGGGGATATGGGGACTAGCGGGAGTTGTAGGGGCCAACGTCCTGACTTTC
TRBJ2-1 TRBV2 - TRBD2 CASSEIAGAYEQFF TGTGCCAGCAGCGAGATAGCGGGAGCATATGAGCAGTTCTTC